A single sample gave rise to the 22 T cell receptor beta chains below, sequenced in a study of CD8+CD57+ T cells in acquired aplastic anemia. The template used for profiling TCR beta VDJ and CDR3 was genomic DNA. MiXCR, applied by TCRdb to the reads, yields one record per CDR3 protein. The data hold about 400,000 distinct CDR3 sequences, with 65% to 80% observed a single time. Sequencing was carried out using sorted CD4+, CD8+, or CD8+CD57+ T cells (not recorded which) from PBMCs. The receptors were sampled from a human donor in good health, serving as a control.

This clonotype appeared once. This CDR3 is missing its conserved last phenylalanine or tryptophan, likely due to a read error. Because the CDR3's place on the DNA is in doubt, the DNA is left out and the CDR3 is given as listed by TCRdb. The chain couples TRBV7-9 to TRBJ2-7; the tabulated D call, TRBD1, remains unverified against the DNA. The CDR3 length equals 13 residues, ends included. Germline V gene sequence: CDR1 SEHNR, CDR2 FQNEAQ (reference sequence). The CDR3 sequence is CASSVEGVCSHEQ.

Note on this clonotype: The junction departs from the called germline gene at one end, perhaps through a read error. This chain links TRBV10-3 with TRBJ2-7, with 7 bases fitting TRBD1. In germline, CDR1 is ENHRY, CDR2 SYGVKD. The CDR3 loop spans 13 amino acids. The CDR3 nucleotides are TGTGCCATCAGCCCAAAGGGGGCAGAACCATTATCCTTC. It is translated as CAISPKGAEPLSF.

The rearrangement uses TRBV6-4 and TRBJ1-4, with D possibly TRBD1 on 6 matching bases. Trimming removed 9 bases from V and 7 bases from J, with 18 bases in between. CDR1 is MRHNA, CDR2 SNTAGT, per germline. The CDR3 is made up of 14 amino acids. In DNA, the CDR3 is TGTGCCAGGGTTGCGGGGGGGCCTGGTGAAAAACTGTTTTTT. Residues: CARVAGGPGEKLFF.

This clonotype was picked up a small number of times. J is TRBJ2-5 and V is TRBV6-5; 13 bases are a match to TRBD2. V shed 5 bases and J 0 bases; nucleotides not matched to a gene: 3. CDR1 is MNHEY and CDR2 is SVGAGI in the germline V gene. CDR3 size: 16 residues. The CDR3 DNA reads TGTGCCAGCAGTCGGACTAGCGGGGGTCACCAAGAGACCCAGTACTTC. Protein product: CASSRTSGGHQETQYF.

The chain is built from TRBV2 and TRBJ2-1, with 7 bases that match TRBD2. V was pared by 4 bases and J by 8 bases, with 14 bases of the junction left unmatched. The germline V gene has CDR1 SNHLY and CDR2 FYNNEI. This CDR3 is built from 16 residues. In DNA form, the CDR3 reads TGTGCCAGCAGTGTCCTCGTCCTCTTCCGGGGGGATGAGCAGTTCTTC. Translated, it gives CASSVLVLFRGDEQFF.

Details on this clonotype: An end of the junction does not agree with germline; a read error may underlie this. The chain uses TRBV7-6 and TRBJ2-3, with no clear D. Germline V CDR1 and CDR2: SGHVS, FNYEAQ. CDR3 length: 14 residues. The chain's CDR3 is CASSLSTAYEQYFF. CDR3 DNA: TGTGCCAGCAGCTTGAGCACCGCCTACGAGCAGTACTTCTTT.

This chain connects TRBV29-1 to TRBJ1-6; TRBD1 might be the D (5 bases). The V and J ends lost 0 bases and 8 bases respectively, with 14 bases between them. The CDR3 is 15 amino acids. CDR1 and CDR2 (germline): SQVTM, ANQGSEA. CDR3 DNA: TGCAGCGTTGAAGAGGGGCAGGGAGTGGATTCACCCCTCCACTTT. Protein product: CSVEEGQGVDSPLHF.

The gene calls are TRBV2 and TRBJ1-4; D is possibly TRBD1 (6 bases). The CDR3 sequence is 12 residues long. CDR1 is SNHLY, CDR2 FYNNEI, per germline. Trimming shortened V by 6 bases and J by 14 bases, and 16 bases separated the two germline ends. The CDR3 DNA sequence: TGTGCCAGCAGGAGGGGGACTCATCTTCTGTTTTTT. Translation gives CASRRGTHLLFF.

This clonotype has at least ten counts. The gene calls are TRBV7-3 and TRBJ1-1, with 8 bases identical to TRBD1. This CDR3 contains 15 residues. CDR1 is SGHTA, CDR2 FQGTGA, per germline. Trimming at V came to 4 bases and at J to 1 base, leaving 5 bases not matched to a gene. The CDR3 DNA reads TGTGCCAGCAGCTCCAGGGGGCAGGGGAACACTGAAGCTTTCTTT. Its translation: CASSSRGQGNTEAFF.

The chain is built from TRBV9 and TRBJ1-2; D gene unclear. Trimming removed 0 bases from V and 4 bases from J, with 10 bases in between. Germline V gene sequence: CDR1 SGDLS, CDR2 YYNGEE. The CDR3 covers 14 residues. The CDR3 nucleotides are TGTGCCAGCAGCGTAGAGGCCCGGAGCTATGGCTACACCTTC. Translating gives CASSVEARSYGYTF.

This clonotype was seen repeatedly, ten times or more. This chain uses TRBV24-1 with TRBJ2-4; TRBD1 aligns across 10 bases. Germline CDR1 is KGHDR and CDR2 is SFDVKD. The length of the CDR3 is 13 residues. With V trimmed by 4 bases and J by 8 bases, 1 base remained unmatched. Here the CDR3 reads CATSEGTGDIQYF. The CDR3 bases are TGTGCCACCAGTGAGGGGACAGGGGACATTCAGTACTTC.

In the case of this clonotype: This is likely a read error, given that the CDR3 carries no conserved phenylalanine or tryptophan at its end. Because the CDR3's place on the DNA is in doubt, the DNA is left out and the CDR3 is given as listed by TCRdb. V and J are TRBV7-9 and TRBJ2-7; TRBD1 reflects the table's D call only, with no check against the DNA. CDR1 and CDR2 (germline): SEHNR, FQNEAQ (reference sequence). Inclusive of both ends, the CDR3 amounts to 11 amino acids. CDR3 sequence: CASIVASEGTD.

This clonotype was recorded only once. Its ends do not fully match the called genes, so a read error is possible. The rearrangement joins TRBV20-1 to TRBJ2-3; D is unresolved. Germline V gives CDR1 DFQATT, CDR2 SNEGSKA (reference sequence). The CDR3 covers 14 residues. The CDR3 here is CSAGPSGSKDTQYF. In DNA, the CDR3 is TGCAGTGCCGGGCCCTCGGGTAGCAAAGATACGCAGTATTTT.

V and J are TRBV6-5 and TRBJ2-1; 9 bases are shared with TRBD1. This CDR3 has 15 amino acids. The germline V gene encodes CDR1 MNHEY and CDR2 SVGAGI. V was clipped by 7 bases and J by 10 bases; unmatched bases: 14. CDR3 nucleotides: TGTGCCAGCAATATCCCGGGACAGGGCCCTACGGAGCAGTTCTTC. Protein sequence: CASNIPGQGPTEQFF.

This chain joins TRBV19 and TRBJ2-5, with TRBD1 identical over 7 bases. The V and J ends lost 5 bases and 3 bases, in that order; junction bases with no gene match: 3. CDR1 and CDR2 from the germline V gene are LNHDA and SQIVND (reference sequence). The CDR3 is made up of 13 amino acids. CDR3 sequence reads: CASSSGQEETQYF. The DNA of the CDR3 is TGTGCCAGTAGTTCCGGACAGGAAGAGACCCAGTACTTC.

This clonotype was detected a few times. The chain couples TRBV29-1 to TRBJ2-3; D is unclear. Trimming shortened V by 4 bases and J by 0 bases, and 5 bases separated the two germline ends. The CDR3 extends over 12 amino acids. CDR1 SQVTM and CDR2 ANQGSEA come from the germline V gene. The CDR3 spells CSVGPSTDTQYF. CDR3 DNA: TGCAGCGTTGGGCCGAGCACAGATACGCAGTATTTT.

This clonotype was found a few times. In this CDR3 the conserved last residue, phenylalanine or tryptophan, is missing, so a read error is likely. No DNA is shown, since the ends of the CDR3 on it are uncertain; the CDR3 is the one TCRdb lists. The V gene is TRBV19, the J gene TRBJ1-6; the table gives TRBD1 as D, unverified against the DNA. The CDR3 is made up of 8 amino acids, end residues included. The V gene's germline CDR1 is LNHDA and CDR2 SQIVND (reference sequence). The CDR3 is CASSLGHL.

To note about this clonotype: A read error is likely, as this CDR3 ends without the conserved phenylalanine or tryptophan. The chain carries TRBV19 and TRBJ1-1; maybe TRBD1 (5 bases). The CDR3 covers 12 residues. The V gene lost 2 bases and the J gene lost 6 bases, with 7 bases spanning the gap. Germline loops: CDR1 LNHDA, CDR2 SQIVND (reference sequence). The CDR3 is CASSIWGAEAFL. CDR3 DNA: TGTGCCAGTAGTATATGGGGGGCTGAAGCTTTCCTT.

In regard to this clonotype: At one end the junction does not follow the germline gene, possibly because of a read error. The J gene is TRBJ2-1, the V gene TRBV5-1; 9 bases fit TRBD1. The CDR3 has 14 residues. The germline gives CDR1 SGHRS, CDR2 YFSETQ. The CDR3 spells CASKTGQGQSEQFF. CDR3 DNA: TGCGCTAGCAAGACGGGACAGGGCCAGAGTGAGCAGTTCTTC.

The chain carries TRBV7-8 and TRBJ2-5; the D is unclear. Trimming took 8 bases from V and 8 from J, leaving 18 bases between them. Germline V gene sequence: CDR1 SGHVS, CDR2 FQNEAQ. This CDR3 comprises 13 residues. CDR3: CASGGDGEDTQYF. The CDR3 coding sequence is TGTGCCAGCGGCGGAGACGGAGAGGACACCCAGTACTTC.

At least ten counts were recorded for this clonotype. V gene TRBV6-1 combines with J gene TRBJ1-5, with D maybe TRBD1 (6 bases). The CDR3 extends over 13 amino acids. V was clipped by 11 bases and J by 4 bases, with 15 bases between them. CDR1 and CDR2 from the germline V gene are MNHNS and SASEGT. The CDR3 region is CASYQGNNQPQHF. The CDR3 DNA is TGTGCCTCCTATCAGGGGAATAATCAGCCCCAGCATTTT.

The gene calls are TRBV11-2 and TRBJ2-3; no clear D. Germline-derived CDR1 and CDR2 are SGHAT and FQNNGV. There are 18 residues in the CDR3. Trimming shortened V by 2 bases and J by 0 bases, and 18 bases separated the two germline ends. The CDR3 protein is CASSLYPLRSTSTDTQYF. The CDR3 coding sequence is TGTGCCAGCAGCTTATATCCCCTAAGAAGTACTAGCACAGATACGCAGTATTTT.